This is a list of T cell receptor beta chains from one sample in a study of T-cell memory formation after mild COVID-19. TCRdb reprocessed the 5' RACE reads via MiXCR and lists one record per CDR3 protein. The sample holds 150,000 to 200,000 distinct CDR3 sequences; around 10% are singletons and the top ten take less than 4%. The sequenced sample consisted of PBMCs or a T cell subset sorted from them (not recorded which). The receptors shown here come from a man aged 18 to 29 who had mild COVID-19 (a few samples of this study predate the infection). Cell type and time point are not known. CDR3s include the opening cysteine and the closing phenylalanine or tryptophan.

v_gene	j_gene	CDR3aa
TRBV5-1	TRBJ2-2	CASSPGNTGELFF
TRBV6-5	TRBJ2-7	CASSSLNREKVGEQYF
TRBV7-9	TRBJ1-1	CASSNNRDPRKAFF
TRBV5-1	TRBJ2-5	CASSLYTTQETQYF
TRBV19	TRBJ2-5	CASSIWGTQYF
TRBV7-2	TRBJ1-2	CASSFTVVEPYGYTF
TRBV5-1	TRBJ1-1	CASKLGSAGAEAFF
TRBV24-1	TRBJ1-6	CATPTGAKKSPLHF
TRBV6-2/TRBV6-3	TRBJ2-5	CASSDLDRSRETQYF
TRBV10-3	TRBJ2-2	CANSRTVNDGELFF
TRBV12-3/TRBV12-4	TRBJ2-5	CASSPPGASGTQYF
TRBV15	TRBJ2-6	CATSRVGGTRSGANVLTF
TRBV6-4	TRBJ2-1	CASSYRGGFALVNYNEQFF
TRBV7-2	TRBJ2-3	CASTLGGGAPSTDTQYF
TRBV3-1	TRBJ2-5	CASSLYGETQYF
TRBV10-3	TRBJ1-6	CAISELRGTNSPLHF
TRBV5-1	TRBJ1-2	CASSPEGAIANYGYTF
TRBV7-4	TRBJ1-1	CASSLGSGMNTEAFF
TRBV5-1	TRBJ2-2	CASSLSAPAGELFF
TRBV18	TRBJ2-2	CASSPQLENTGELFF
TRBV6-2/TRBV6-3	TRBJ1-2	CASWTLANYGYTF
TRBV12-5	TRBJ1-2	CASSPGTERYGYTF
TRBV10-3	TRBJ2-5	CAISPSGETQYF
TRBV5-6	TRBJ1-6	CASSYFNRRSPLHF
TRBV7-8	TRBJ2-1	CASSTPGGEQFF
TRBV25-1	TRBJ1-1	CASSGTGAENTEAFF
TRBV4-3	TRBJ1-6	CASSQDRARSPLHF
TRBV7-2	TRBJ1-6	CASSLEEKSPLHF
TRBV2	TRBJ2-4	CASSEVPRGIQYF
TRBV9	TRBJ2-4	CASSVATGTIQYF
TRBV7-3	TRBJ1-5	CASSLMPLRRGNRNQPQHF
TRBV7-7	TRBJ2-3	CASSQGQFTDTQYF
TRBV7-2	TRBJ1-1	CASSIQGLRGTEAFF
TRBV7-6	TRBJ2-7	CASSLSGTASYEQYF
TRBV20-1	TRBJ2-5	CSARAIWTSGGEVETQYF
TRBV4-3	TRBJ2-1	CASSFKAKARDNEQFF
TRBV7-2	TRBJ2-3	CASSQGHSDTQYF
TRBV12-3/TRBV12-4	TRBJ1-2	CASSLVRGVNGYNF
TRBV7-2	TRBJ2-3	CASSLMGSGPHTQYF
TRBV24-1	TRBJ2-4	CATSESGTSNIQYF
TRBV5-1	TRBJ2-7	CASSLADPSGGALGEQYF
TRBV5-1	TRBJ2-5	CASSSRALQETQYF
TRBV7-6	TRBJ1-4	CASTTFASSEKLFF
TRBV27	TRBJ2-2	CASSLARAPRGGELFF
TRBV5-1	TRBJ2-7	CASSRTDFYEQYF
TRBV27	TRBJ1-6	CASSRDRSPYNSPLHF
TRBV7-2	TRBJ2-3	CASSLGQQADTQYF
TRBV27	TRBJ1-4	CASSRLGQGNEKLFF
TRBV6-2/TRBV6-3	TRBJ1-5	CASSYGGWNQPQHF
TRBV20-1	TRBJ1-5	CSARDARGSNQPQHF
TRBV6-5	TRBJ1-4	CASSPLGGPHEKLFF